Listed below are T cell receptor beta chains from one sample, sequenced in a study of T-cell reconstitution after alpha-beta-depleted transplantation in children. A single record per CDR3 protein comes from TCRdb applying MiXCR to the PCR reads. The sample holds hundreds of thousands of distinct CDR3 sequences, roughly a tenth seen once. This sample comprised PBMCs from the stem cell graft donor, obtained from the stem cell graft. These receptor sequences come from a human donor who donated a stem cell graft to a child with acute myeloid leukemia. CDR3s include the opening cysteine and the closing phenylalanine or tryptophan. Fields, in order: D gene, clone size, J gene, V gene, CDR3 DNA, CDR3 protein. D genes are given only for firm matches. Expanded clones are given a class, and other clones once, few, many or no size at all.

NA,NA,TRBJ2-3,TRBV29-1,TGCAGCGTGTTAAGAACTAGCACAGATACGCAGTATTTT,CSVLRTSTDTQYF
NA,NA,TRBJ2-7,TRBV5-1,TGCGCCAGCGTCCCAAGCCGGGTGGGCTACGAGCAGTACTTC,CASVPSRVGYEQYF
TRBD1,NA,TRBJ2-1,TRBV3-1,TGTGCCAGCAGCGAAAACAGGGGGCAAGGTGGGGACAATGAGCAGTTCTTC,CASSENRGQGGDNEQFF
TRBD2,NA,TRBJ2-1,TRBV29-1,TGCAGCGTTGCAAGCGGGAGGATATCCTACAATGAGCAGTTCTTC,CSVASGRISYNEQFF
NA,few,TRBJ1-4,TRBV14,TGTGCCAGCAGCCAATTTGGCCCCCGGGATGAAAAACTGTTTTTT,CASSQFGPRDEKLFF
NA,NA,TRBJ1-2,TRBV5-1,TGCGCCAGCAGCTTCGACAGTAACTATGGCTACACCTTC,CASSFDSNYGYTF
NA,few,TRBJ2-7,TRBV4-3,TGCGCCAGCAGCCAAAGAGCGGCCCTACCCTATGAGCAGTACTTC,CASSQRAALPYEQYF
TRBD1,NA,TRBJ1-1,TRBV6-2/TRBV6-3,TGTGCCAGCAGCGACAGGGCCTACACTGAAGCTTTCTTT,CASSDRAYTEAFF
TRBD2,NA,TRBJ2-1,TRBV4-3,TGCGCCAGCAGCCATGAGGGGACTAGCGTCTACAATGAGCAGTTCTTC,CASSHEGTSVYNEQFF
TRBD2,NA,TRBJ2-3,TRBV29-1,TGCAGCGTTGAAGGGGTAGCGGGAGGCACAGATACGCAGTATTTT,CSVEGVAGGTDTQYF
NA,NA,TRBJ2-7,TRBV11-2,TGTGCCAGCAGCTTAGGAACCGATAGCTCCTACGAGCAGTACTTC,CASSLGTDSSYEQYF
TRBD1,NA,TRBJ1-4,TRBV5-1,TGCGCCAGCAGCGCCACAGGGGGCGCGGCTAATGAAAAACTGTTTTTT,CASSATGGAANEKLFF
NA,few,TRBJ2-7,TRBV28,TGTGCCAGCAGTTTCGCCGTAGGCGAGCAGTACTTC,CASSFAVGEQYF
NA,few,TRBJ2-3,TRBV6-2/TRBV6-3,TGTGCCAGCAGGGCGGATTTGCGTTCCACAGATACGCAGTATTTT,CASRADLRSTDTQYF
NA,NA,TRBJ1-1,TRBV7-3,TGTGCCAGCAGCTTCTCCGGTAACACTGAAGCTTTCTTT,CASSFSGNTEAFF
TRBD2,few,TRBJ2-4,TRBV29-1,TGCAGCGTTGTGGTCGGGGGGAAAAACATTCAGTACTTC,CSVVVGGKNIQYF
NA,few,TRBJ1-1,TRBV12-3/TRBV12-4,TGTGCCAGCAGAAAAAACCAGGTGAACACTGAAGCTTTCTTT,CASRKNQVNTEAFF
TRBD1,few,TRBJ1-1,TRBV20-1,TGCAGTGCTAGTCGACAGGGACTACGATTTTACACTGAAGCTTTCTTT,CSASRQGLRFYTEAFF
TRBD2,NA,TRBJ2-5,TRBV6-2/TRBV6-3,TGTGCCAGCAGTTCCTGGACTAGAGACGGGGAGACCCAGTACTTC,CASSSWTRDGETQYF
NA,many,TRBJ2-7,TRBV5-1,TGCGCCAGCAGCTTGGCTCGAACGGAAAGCTCCTACGAGCAGTACTTC,CASSLARTESSYEQYF
TRBD1,NA,TRBJ2-2,TRBV5-5,TGTGCCAGCAGCTTTGTGACAGGGGGAAACACCGGGGAGCTGTTTTTT,CASSFVTGGNTGELFF
TRBD2,many,TRBJ2-3,TRBV12-3/TRBV12-4,TGTGCCAGCAGTTTTGGGACTAGCGGCACAGATACGCAGTATTTT,CASSFGTSGTDTQYF
NA,few,TRBJ2-1,TRBV11-2,TGTGCCAGCAGCTTAGATTCTCCGGGCCGAAACTACCTAAGTGAGCAGTTCTTC,CASSLDSPGRNYLSEQFF
NA,NA,TRBJ1-1,TRBV12-3/TRBV12-4,TGTGCCAGCAGTTTAGAGGGAGGGGGAGCTTTCTTT,CASSLEGGGAFF
NA,few,TRBJ1-2,TRBV3-1,TGTGCCAGCAGCCAAGTCACAGGGAGTGGCTACACCTTC,CASSQVTGSGYTF
NA,many,TRBJ1-3,TRBV6-6,TGTGCCAGCAGTTTAGGGGCCGGAAACACCATATATTTT,CASSLGAGNTIYF
TRBD1,many,TRBJ2-5,TRBV29-1,TGCAGCGTTGAACCGACAGGGGAAGAGACCCAGTACTTC,CSVEPTGEETQYF
NA,few,TRBJ1-5,TRBV12-3/TRBV12-4,TGTGCCAGCAGTTTAGGGCTGGACGGTCGCAATCAGCCCCAGCATTTT,CASSLGLDGRNQPQHF
NA,few,TRBJ1-6,TRBV4-2,TGTGCCAGCAGCCTTGGGGGGGCTTCCTATAATTCACCCCTCCACTTT,CASSLGGASYNSPLHF
NA,NA,TRBJ2-3,TRBV15,TGTGCCACCAGCAGAGTCGGCACAGATACGCAGTATTTT,CATSRVGTDTQYF